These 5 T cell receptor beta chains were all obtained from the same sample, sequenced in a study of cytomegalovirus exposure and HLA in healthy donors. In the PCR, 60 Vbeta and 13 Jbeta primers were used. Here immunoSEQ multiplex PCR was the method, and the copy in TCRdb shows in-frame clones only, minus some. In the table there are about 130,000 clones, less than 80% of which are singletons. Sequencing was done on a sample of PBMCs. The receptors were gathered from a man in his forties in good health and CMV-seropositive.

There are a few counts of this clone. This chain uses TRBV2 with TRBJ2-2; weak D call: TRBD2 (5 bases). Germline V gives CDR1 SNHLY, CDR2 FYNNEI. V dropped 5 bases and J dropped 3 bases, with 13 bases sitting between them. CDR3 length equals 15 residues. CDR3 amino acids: CASSSENSDTGELFF. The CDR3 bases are TGTGCCAGCAGTTCAGAAAATAGCGACACCGGGGAGCTGTTTTTT. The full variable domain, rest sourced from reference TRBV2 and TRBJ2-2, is EPEVTQTPSHQVTQMGQEVILRCVPISNHLYFYWYRQILGQKVEFLVSFYNNEISEKSEIFDDQFSVERPDGSNFTLKIRSTKLEDSAMYFCASSSENSDTGELFFGEGSRLTVL.

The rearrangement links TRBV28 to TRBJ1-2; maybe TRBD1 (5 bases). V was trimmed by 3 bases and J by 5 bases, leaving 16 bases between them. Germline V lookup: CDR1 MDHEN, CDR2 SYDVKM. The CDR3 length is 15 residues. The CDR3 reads CASSLGWGGGYGYTF. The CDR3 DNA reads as TGTGCCAGCAGTTTGGGGTGGGGGGGAGGGTATGGCTACACCTTC.

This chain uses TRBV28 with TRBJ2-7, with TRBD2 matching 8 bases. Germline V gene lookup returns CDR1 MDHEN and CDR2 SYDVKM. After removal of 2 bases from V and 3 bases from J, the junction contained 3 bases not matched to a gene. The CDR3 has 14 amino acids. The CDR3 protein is CASSLSGGDYEQYF. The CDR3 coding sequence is TGTGCCAGCAGTTTAAGCGGGGGCGACTACGAGCAGTACTTC.

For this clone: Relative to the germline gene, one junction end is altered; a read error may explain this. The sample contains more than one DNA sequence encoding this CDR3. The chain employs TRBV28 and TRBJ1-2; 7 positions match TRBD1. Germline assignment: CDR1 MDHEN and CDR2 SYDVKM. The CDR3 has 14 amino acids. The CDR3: CASSTTDRDYGYTF. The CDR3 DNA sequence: TGCGCCAGCAGTACGACAGACAGGGACTATGGCTACACCTTC.

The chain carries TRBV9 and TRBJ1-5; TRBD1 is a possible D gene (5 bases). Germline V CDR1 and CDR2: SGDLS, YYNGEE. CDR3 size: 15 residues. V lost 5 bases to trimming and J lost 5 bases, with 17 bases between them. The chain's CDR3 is CASRVGRGRYQPQHF. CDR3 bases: TGTGCCAGCAGGGTCGGGAGGGGCCGGTATCAGCCCCAGCATTTT.